This TCR beta chain originates from a study of PD-L1 blockade in urothelial cancer. Findings and limits, study-wide: Patients who had durable benefit saw their tumor-associated blood clones expand more at 3 weeks.

Concerning this clone itself: Its target is unknown.

V shed 3 bases, J shed 5 bases, and the junction held 4 bases outside the gene matches. Per germline, CDR1 SGDLS and CDR2 YYNGEE. CDR3 length equals 14 residues. Each PCR had synthetic TCR analog templates added to it as a spike-in. Profiling relied on immunoSEQ multiplex PCR, and the TCRdb table lists in-frame clones only, not all of them. The sample has more than 45,000 clones, more than 70% seen once; the top ten hold about 4%. Sequenced material: PBMCs, taken around atezolizumab (anti-PD-L1) treatment. This TCR came from an elderly man with urothelial cancer. This chain links TRBV9 with TRBJ2-2, with TRBD1 matching 7 bases. CDR3 nucleotide sequence: TGTGCCAGCAGCGCATACAGGGGAACCGGGGAGCTGTTTTTT. It yields the protein CASSAYRGTGELFF.